A single sample gave rise to the 24 T cell receptor beta chains below, sequenced in a study of T-cell reconstitution after alpha-beta-depleted transplantation in children. The authors prepared the TCRbeta library with unique molecular identifiers. Each CDR3 protein gets one entry after TCRdb re-called the PCR reads with MiXCR. This sample has 28,000 or so distinct CDR3 sequences; roughly a sixth occur once, and the top ten carry roughly 35%. The input for sequencing was PBMCs, mostly from graft donor cells, taken 60 days after TCRalphabeta/CD19-depleted stem cell transplant. The origin of the receptors is a male patient under 10 years old who had a stem cell transplant for acute lymphoblastic leukemia, so the T cells may come from the graft donor.

This clonotype has at least ten counts. V usage is TRBV27 and J usage is TRBJ1-1, with D possibly TRBD1 on 5 matching bases. Trimming shortened V by 5 bases and J by 8 bases, and 9 bases separated the two germline ends. Germline-derived CDR1 and CDR2 are MNHEY and SMNVEV (reference sequence). The CDR3 runs 11 residues. The CDR3 is CASSRGLEAFF. The CDR3 bases are TGTGCCAGCAGTAGGGGACTCGAAGCTTTCTTT.

This clonotype has more than one count but fewer than ten. The genes are TRBV7-2 and TRBJ2-4, with 8 bases matching TRBD2. J was trimmed by 4 bases and V by 5 bases; bases with no gene match: 4. There are 14 residues in the CDR3. Germline CDR1 SGHTA, CDR2 FQGNSA. The CDR3 loop reads CASSPPSGKNIQYF. The DNA of the CDR3 is TGTGCCAGCAGCCCCCCTAGCGGGAAAAACATTCAGTACTTC.

This clonotype was counted at least ten times. V and J are TRBV6-1 and TRBJ1-5; D is unclear. The CDR3 length is 15 residues. CDR1 and CDR2 from the germline V gene are MNHNS and SASEGT. Trimming took off 1 base at V and 4 bases at J, with 11 bases between the two ends. The chain's CDR3 is CASSEGTGVNQPQHF. CDR3 DNA sequence: TGTGCCAGCAGTGAAGGGACCGGGGTAAATCAGCCCCAGCATTTT.

This clonotype was observed a few times. This chain connects TRBV10-3 to TRBJ2-6, with unresolved D. CDR3 length: 18 amino acids. The V gene lost 3 bases and the J gene lost 1 base, with 16 bases spanning the gap. Germline-derived CDR1 and CDR2 are ENHRY and SYGVKD. The CDR3 DNA sequence: TGTGCCATCAGTGACTTCTTCGCTCGGACGTCTGGGGCCAACGTCCTGACTTTC. Translation: CAISDFFARTSGANVLTF.

This clonotype was observed many times. The chain is built from TRBV12-3 or TRBV12-4 and TRBJ2-7; no firm D call. V was trimmed by 4 bases and J by 4 bases, leaving 5 bases between them. The CDR3 contains 11 residues. The CDR3 loop is CASSSSYEQYF. The CDR3 DNA sequence: TGTGCCAGCAGTTCCTCGTACGAGCAGTACTTC.

The chain employs TRBV7-9 and TRBJ1-2; D is undetermined. The V gene lost 7 bases and the J gene lost 7 bases, with 16 bases spanning the gap. The CDR3 runs to 13 residues. CDR1 and CDR2 from the germline V gene are SEHNR and FQNEAQ (reference sequence). The CDR3 is CASTLHVEVGYTF. CDR3 coding DNA: TGTGCCAGCACCCTCCACGTGGAGGTTGGCTACACCTTC.

This clonotype was counted many times. This chain uses TRBV2 with TRBJ2-7, with D uncertain. This CDR3 comprises 14 residues. Germline values: CDR1 SNHLY, CDR2 FYNNEI. V lost 8 bases, J lost 1 base, and 15 bases lay in between. Here the CDR3 reads CASGSFEPSYEQYF. The CDR3 nucleotides read TGTGCCAGCGGAAGTTTCGAACCTTCCTACGAGCAGTACTTC.

This clonotype has a handful of counts. The chain links TRBV10-3 to TRBJ2-3; no clear D gene. Trimming left V 8 bases short and J 3 bases short, with 6 bases between. Germline V CDR1 and CDR2: ENHRY, SYGVKD. The CDR3 loop spans 11 amino acids. The chain's CDR3 is CAIGMTDTQYF. Written as DNA, the CDR3 is TGTGCCATCGGAATGACAGATACGCAGTATTTT.

This clonotype was found many times. The V and J genes are TRBV28 and TRBJ1-5, with D unclear. This CDR3 is built from 15 residues. Trimming shortened V by 6 bases and J by 6 bases, and 18 bases separated the two germline ends. Germline V gene lookup returns CDR1 MDHEN and CDR2 SYDVKM. The CDR3 sequence: CASSQPGDRGQPQHF. In nucleotides, the CDR3 is TGTGCCAGCAGCCAACCCGGGGATCGGGGTCAGCCCCAGCATTTT. The full variable domain, with the rest looked up from reference TRBV28 and TRBJ1-5, is DVKVTQSSRYLVKRTGEKVFLECVQDMDHENMFWYRQDPGLGLRLIYFSYDVKMKEKGDIPEGYSVSREKKERFSLILESASTNQTSMYLCASSQPGDRGQPQHFGDGTRLSIL.

This clonotype was seen a few times. V is TRBV7-9 and J is TRBJ1-6; no reliable D call. Germline values: CDR1 SEHNR, CDR2 FQNEAQ (reference sequence). V gave up 7 bases and J gave up 3 bases, with 10 bases separating them. The CDR3 spans 14 residues. DNA for the CDR3: TGTGCCAGCAACGAGGCAGTCTATAATTCACCCCTCCACTTT. This sequence encodes CASNEAVYNSPLHF.

The chain links TRBV30 to TRBJ1-1, with D unresolved. The CDR3 spans 12 residues. V was shortened by 0 bases and J by 3 bases, with 5 bases between the two germline ends. The germline CDR1 and CDR2 sequences are GTSNPN and SVGIG (reference sequence). In nucleotides, the CDR3 is TGTGCCTGGAGTGTAGCTCACACTGAAGCTTTCTTT. Its protein product is CAWSVAHTEAFF.

This clonotype was seen more than once but under ten times. This chain joins TRBV6-1 and TRBJ2-7; 14 nucleotides match TRBD2. The CDR3 has 17 amino acids. Germline V CDR1 and CDR2: MNHNS, SASEGT. The junction had 14 bases not matched to a gene; V was cut back by 6 bases and J by 7 bases. The CDR3 sequence is CASSPRPGLAGAREQYF. The DNA for the CDR3 is TGTGCCAGCAGCCCCCGCCCGGGACTAGCGGGAGCCCGGGAGCAGTACTTC.

The chain joins TRBV18 to TRBJ2-1; D is unresolved. V lost 0 bases, J lost 0 bases, and 9 bases lay in between. The CDR3 contains 16 residues. Germline values: CDR1 KGHSH, CDR2 LQKENI. CDR3 region: CASSPPVQSSYNEQFF. The DNA of the CDR3 is TGTGCCAGCTCACCACCGGTACAGAGCTCCTACAATGAGCAGTTCTTC. Complete variable domain (other parts from reference TRBV18 and TRBJ2-1): NAGVMQNPRHLVRRRGQEARLRCSPMKGHSHVYWYRQLPEEGLKFMVYLQKENIIDESGMPKERFSAEFPKEGPSILRIQQVVRGDSAAYFCASSPPVQSSYNEQFFGPGTRLTVL.

V gene TRBV7-9 combines with J gene TRBJ2-6; 9 positions agree with TRBD1. CDR3 size: 16 residues. The V and J ends lost 3 bases and 0 bases, in that order; junction bases with no gene match: 0. Germline values: CDR1 SEHNR, CDR2 FQNEAQ (reference sequence). The CDR3 reads CASSLTGGSGANVLTF. The CDR3 coding sequence is TGTGCCAGCAGCTTGACAGGGGGCTCTGGGGCCAACGTCCTGACTTTC.

At least ten counts were recorded for this clonotype. CDR3 nucleotides: TGTGCCAGCAGCTTAGCCGTGGGGGGCCTCTACGAGCAGTACTTC. Encoded protein: CASSLAVGGLYEQYF. This rearrangement joins TRBV7-6 to TRBJ2-7; D may match TRBD1 or TRBD2 (6 bases each). With 0 bases removed from V and 3 bases from J, the gap between germline ends came to 12 bases. This CDR3 spans 15 amino acids. Germline V gene data show CDR1 as SGHVS and CDR2 as FNYEAQ.

This clonotype is medium-sized in the sample. The rearrangement links TRBV25-1 to TRBJ1-5; D is possibly TRBD1 (6 bases). The germline V gene encodes CDR1 MGHDK and CDR2 SYGVNS. V was clipped by 9 bases and J by 7 bases, with 13 bases between them. The CDR3 loop spans 12 amino acids. CDR3 nucleotides: TGTGCCAGTCAACAGGGATGGCAGCCCCAGCATTTT. It encodes CASQQGWQPQHF.

J is TRBJ2-1 and V is TRBV24-1; 12 nucleotides align to TRBD2. The CDR3 is made up of 17 amino acids. Germline CDR1 KGHDR, CDR2 SFDVKD. J was trimmed by 9 bases and V by 1 base; bases with no gene match: 9. The chain's CDR3 is CATSDFTASGGGGEQFF. CDR3 coding DNA: TGTGCCACCAGTGATTTCACGGCTAGCGGGGGGGGTGGTGAGCAGTTCTTC.

This clonotype was seen at least ten times. The chain links TRBV5-6 to TRBJ2-1; D gene unclear. Germline V gene lookup returns CDR1 SGHDT and CDR2 YYEEEE. The V end was cut by 1 base, the J end by 3 bases, with 8 bases between. CDR3 length: 14 residues. The CDR3 is CASSLSSHYNEQFF. The CDR3 DNA reads as TGTGCCAGCAGCTTGAGCAGCCACTACAATGAGCAGTTCTTC.

This clonotype was detected ten times or more. The chain links TRBV7-2 to TRBJ2-1, with D hard to call. The CDR3 consists of 15 residues. Germline lookup yields CDR1 SGHTA and CDR2 FQGNSA. Trimming left V 0 bases short and J 3 bases short, with 9 bases between. CDR3 in DNA: TGTGCCAGCAGCTTAGCGGGATCCAGCTACAATGAGCAGTTCTTC. Its protein is CASSLAGSSYNEQFF.

This clonotype appeared a few times. The chain recombines TRBV2 with TRBJ2-7; a possible D gene is TRBD2 (5 bases). Germline V gene sequence: CDR1 SNHLY, CDR2 FYNNEI. The CDR3 contains 14 residues. V was shortened by 6 bases and J by 5 bases, with 17 bases between the two germline ends. In nucleotides, the CDR3 is TGTGCCAGCAGAGGGTCGTCAGGAGGAGACGAGCAGTACTTC. Protein product: CASRGSSGGDEQYF.

The chain joins TRBV11-3 to TRBJ2-7; D not resolved. The V and J ends lost 1 base and 4 bases respectively, with 11 bases between them. CDR3 length: 14 amino acids. Germline CDR1 SGHNT, CDR2 YENEEA. The CDR3 region is CASSLAQNVYEQYF. CDR3 bases: TGTGCCAGCAGCTTAGCCCAGAACGTGTACGAGCAGTACTTC. Filled out from reference TRBV11-3 and TRBJ2-7, the complete variable domain reads EAGVVQSPRYKIIEKKQPVAFWCNPISGHNTLYWYLQNLGQGPELLIRYENEEAVDDSQLPKDRFSAERLKGVDSTLKIQPAELGDSAVYLCASSLAQNVYEQYFGPGTRLTVT.

CDR3 sequence reads: CSARWLAGTYEQYF. The CDR3 DNA sequence: TGCAGTGCTAGGTGGCTAGCGGGGACCTACGAGCAGTACTTC. The chain is built from TRBV20-1 and TRBJ2-7, with 9 bases matching TRBD2. This CDR3 region has 14 residues. V shed 3 bases and J 2 bases; nucleotides not matched to a gene: 5. From germline, CDR1 is DFQATT and CDR2 SNEGSKA (reference sequence).

This clonotype was counted ten times or more. The rearrangement joins TRBV20-1 to TRBJ2-5; TRBD1 might be the D (6 bases). Germline V gene lookup returns CDR1 DFQATT and CDR2 SNEGSKA (reference sequence). The CDR3 covers 14 residues. With 1 base removed from V and 2 bases from J, the gap between germline ends came to 11 bases. Written as DNA, the CDR3 is TGCAGTGCTAGAGGCGATGGACAGCAAGAGACCCAGTACTTC. It encodes CSARGDGQQETQYF.

V and J are TRBV4-3 and TRBJ2-3; weak D call: TRBD1 (5 bases). V was clipped by 0 bases and J by 4 bases, with 23 bases between them. Germline lookup yields CDR1 LGHNA and CDR2 YSLEER. The CDR3 contains 19 residues. The CDR3 is CASSQDQRPTGSSADTQYF. The DNA of the CDR3 is TGCGCCAGCAGCCAAGATCAACGCCCAACAGGTAGCTCAGCAGATACGCAGTATTTT.